This TCR beta chain was sequenced for a study of blood T cells in healthy people across ages. The germline V and J ends were trimmed by 8 bases and 5 bases, with 12 bases remaining between them. The germline CDR1 and CDR2 sequences are MNHNS and SASEGT. The CDR3 runs 12 residues. The authors ran a second PCR of about 6 to 12 cycles using a sample-barcoded 5' primer and a J-beta primer mix. Via MiXCR, TCRdb re-called the 5' RACE reads, giving one row per CDR3 protein. This sample carries 1.5 million to 2 million distinct CDR3 sequences, less than 50% of them seen once, and the ten largest clones take 2.1%.

The specimen was blood. The chain combines TRBV6-1 with TRBJ1-1; D is unclear. The sequence came from a woman aged 40 to 50 in good health. CDR3 nucleotides: TGTGCCAGCGGACGGGCCAGGACTGAAGCTTTCTTT. The encoded protein is CASGRARTEAFF.